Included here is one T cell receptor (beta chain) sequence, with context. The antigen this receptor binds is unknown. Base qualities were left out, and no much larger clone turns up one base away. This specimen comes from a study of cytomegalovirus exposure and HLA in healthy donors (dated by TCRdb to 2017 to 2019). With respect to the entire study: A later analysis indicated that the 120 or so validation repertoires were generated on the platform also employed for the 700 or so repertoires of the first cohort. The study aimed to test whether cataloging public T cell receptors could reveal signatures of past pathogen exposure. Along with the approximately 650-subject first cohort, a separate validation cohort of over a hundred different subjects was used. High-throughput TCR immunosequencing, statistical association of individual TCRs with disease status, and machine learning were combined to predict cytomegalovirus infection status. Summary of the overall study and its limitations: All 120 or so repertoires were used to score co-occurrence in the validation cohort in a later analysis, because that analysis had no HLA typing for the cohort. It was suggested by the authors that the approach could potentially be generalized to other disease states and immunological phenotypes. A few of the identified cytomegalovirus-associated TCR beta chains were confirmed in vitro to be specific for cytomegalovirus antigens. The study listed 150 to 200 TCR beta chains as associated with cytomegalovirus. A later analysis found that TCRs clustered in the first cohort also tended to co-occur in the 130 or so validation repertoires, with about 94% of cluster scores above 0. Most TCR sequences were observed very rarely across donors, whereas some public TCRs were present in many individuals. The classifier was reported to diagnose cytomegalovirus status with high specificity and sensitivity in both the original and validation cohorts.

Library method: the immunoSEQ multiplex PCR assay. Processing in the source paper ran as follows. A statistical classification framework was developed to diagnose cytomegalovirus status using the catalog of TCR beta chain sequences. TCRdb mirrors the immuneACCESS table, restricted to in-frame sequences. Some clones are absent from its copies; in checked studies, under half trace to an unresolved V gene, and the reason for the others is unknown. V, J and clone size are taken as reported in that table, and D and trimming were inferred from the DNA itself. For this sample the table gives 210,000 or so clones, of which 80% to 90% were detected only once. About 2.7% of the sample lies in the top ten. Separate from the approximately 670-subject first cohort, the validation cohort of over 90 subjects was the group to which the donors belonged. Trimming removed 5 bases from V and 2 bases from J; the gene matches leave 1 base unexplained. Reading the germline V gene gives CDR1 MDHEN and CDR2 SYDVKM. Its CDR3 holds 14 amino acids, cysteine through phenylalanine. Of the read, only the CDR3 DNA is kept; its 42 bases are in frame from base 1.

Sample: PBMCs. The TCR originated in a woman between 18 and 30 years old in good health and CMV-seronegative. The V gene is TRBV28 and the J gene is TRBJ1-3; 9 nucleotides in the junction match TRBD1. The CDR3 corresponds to CASSRDRAGNTIYF. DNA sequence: TGTGCCAGCAGTCGGGACAGGGCTGGAAACACCATATATTTT.